This is a list of T cell receptor beta chains from one sample in a study of shared clonotypes between healthy human individuals. Only in-frame clones appear in the TCRdb table, and some are missing; sequencing was by immunoSEQ multiplex PCR. The sample includes over a million clones, roughly 96% seen only once; the top ten take roughly 1.1%. The sample was naive CD4+ T cells sorted from blood. The receptors stem from a young man in good health. CDR3s include the opening cysteine and the closing phenylalanine or tryptophan. D genes are given only for firm matches. Clone size is given for some rows only: seen once, a few or many times, or a class if the clone is expanded.

TRBV9,.,.,TRBJ2-1,TGTGCCAGCAGCGTAGCGGGTCTCTCAAAAGAGCAGTTCTTC,CASSVAGLSKEQFF
TRBV7-2,once,TRBD2,TRBJ2-2,TGTGCCAGCAGCACATCTAGCGGGGGAACCGGGGAGCTGTTTTTT,CASSTSSGGTGELFF
TRBV6-5,.,TRBD2,TRBJ2-5,TGTGCCAGCAGTTACTATACTAGCGGGAGTCCAGAGACCCAGTACTTC,CASSYYTSGSPETQYF
TRBV28,.,TRBD1,TRBJ2-7,TGTGCCAGCAGCTGGACAGGACTGACCTACGAGCAGTACTTC,CASSWTGLTYEQYF
TRBV7-6,.,.,TRBJ2-5,TGTGCCAGCAGCGGGTCCCTTCCCGAGACCCAGTACTTC,CASSGSLPETQYF
TRBV14,.,.,TRBJ2-1,TGTGCCAGCAGCCAAGGCCCTCCCACCTACAATGAGCAGTTCTTC,CASSQGPPTYNEQFF
TRBV28,.,.,TRBJ2-7,TGTGCCACTCAGCCGGGCGATCACTACGAGCAGTACTTC,CATQPGDHYEQYF
TRBV19,.,.,TRBJ1-1,TGTGCCAGTAGGGATAGAAGATCTGACACTGAAGCTTTCTTT,CASRDRRSDTEAFF
TRBV5-5,.,.,TRBJ1-2,TGTGCCAGCAGCTTGGAGGGAGGGAGGGTAGCTAACTATGGCTACACCTTC,CASSLEGGRVANYGYTF
TRBV2,.,TRBD2,TRBJ2-3,TGTGCCAGCAGTGAATACGGCGGGAGGGCCGCGGATACGCAGTATTTT,CASSEYGGRAADTQYF
TRBV2,.,TRBD1,TRBJ2-7,TGTGCCAGCAGTTTTGACAGGGGGCAGCAGTACTTC,CASSFDRGQQYF
TRBV6-6,once,TRBD1,TRBJ1-2,TGTGCCAGCAAAAGACAGGGGCTGGATGGCTACACCTTC,CASKRQGLDGYTF
TRBV19,.,TRBD1,TRBJ2-5,TGTGCCAGTAGTACCCGGACAGGGGGGTCGGAGACCCAGTACTTC,CASSTRTGGSETQYF
TRBV18,.,TRBD2,TRBJ2-5,TGTGCCAGCTCACTTGGACTAGCGGGAGGGGCGGAGGAGACCCAGTACTTC,CASSLGLAGGAEETQYF
TRBV7-9,.,.,TRBJ2-7,TGTGCCAGCAGCTTTGTCGGAGTCTACGAGCAGTACTTC,CASSFVGVYEQYF